This entry concerns a single T cell receptor beta chain. No antigen is known for it. The junction does not match germline at one end; this may be a read error. At the DNA level, this CDR3 is encoded by other sequences in the same sample as well. One collaborating source in Seattle enrolled patients while the patients were actively infected and followed the patients over time throughout the course of disease. Collaborating institutions collected whole blood in K2EDTA tubes following their own protocols. For TCRbeta analysis, collaborators shipped samples as frozen whole blood, isolated PBMCs, or DNA extracted from either of those sample types. These data are taken from a study of blood T cell repertoires in COVID-19 (dated by TCRdb to between 2020 and 2021). For the wider study: Samples covering the acute and convalescent phases of COVID-19 were provided by collaborators in the United States, Italy and Spain. The prospective study material was composed of cDNA or gDNA derived from T cells, B-cell-depleted T cells, or PBMCs. The dataset comprised deeply sampled blood TCRbeta repertoires from subjects exposed to, actively infected with, or recovered from COVID-19. The repertoires were released in a freely available public database meant as a resource for research on the immune response to SARS-CoV-2. The samples were drawn from two sources: the first 160 participants of the ongoing ImmuneRACE study, and about 1,300 subjects contributed by 6 global collaborators. Nearly every sample came with metadata listing a de-identified subject ID, COVID-19 status, age in years and sex. HLA class I and class II types, where available, came from metadata supplied by the sample provider rather than from assay-based typing. What the research found in general, with its limitations: Clinical and demographic metadata were provided uncurated, with the amount varying by source and participant.

TCRbeta CDR3 regions were amplified from genomic DNA using the immunoSEQ Assay, a bias-controlled multiplex PCR. The authors' analysis ran thus. Nucleated cell counts per sample were estimated from amplification of reference gene primers within the assay. To quantify the absolute abundance of each unique TCRbeta CDR3 rearrangement, sequence reads were collapsed and filtered. For each sample, productive Simpson clonality was calculated by taking the square root of Simpson's diversity index across productive rearrangements. As stored in TCRdb, this immuneACCESS dataset retains in-frame rearrangements with V and J assigned. A fraction of the clones does not appear; measured against another copy, unresolved V genes explain less than half of the discrepancy, and the remainder lacks a known reason. The DNA gave D and trimming, while V, J and clone size come from that table. This sample has about 98,000 clones in its table, and approximately 90% of those were observed once. More than 5% of the sample is taken by the ten largest.

Specimen: peripheral blood. The TCR comes from a woman aged 45-59 years with COVID-19, enrolled during active disease.

Here is the DNA: TGTGCTAGCAGCCTCGGACTAGCGGGCACAGATACGCAGTATTTT. It is translated as CASSLGLAGTDTQYF. Recombination joined TRBV7-7 with TRBJ2-3; 10 bases in the junction line up with TRBD2. The CDR3, cysteine through phenylalanine, is 15 amino acids long. Only the CDR3 DNA stays, 45 bases, in frame from base 1. Per the germline V gene (reference sequence), SSHAT is the CDR1 and FNYEAQ is the CDR2.